Shown below are 13 T cell receptor beta chains from a single sample sequenced in a study of shared clonotypes between healthy human individuals. TCRdb's table, derived via immunoSEQ multiplex PCR, lists solely in-frame clones and lacks some. The data contain about 2 million clones, roughly 96% of them singletons. The sequenced sample consisted of naive CD4+ T cells sorted from blood. Subset denoted: CD45RA+ positively selected. Source of these receptors: a man between 18 and 35 years old in good health.

Here the CDR3 reads CTSTATVPNRDEQFF. In DNA form, the CDR3 reads TGCACCAGCACTGCGACAGTCCCGAATCGAGATGAGCAGTTCTTC. This rearrangement joins TRBV1 to TRBJ2-1; no check of the table's D call, TRBD1, against the DNA was made. TRBV1 constitutes a pseudogene. The CDR3 totals 15 residues.

V and J are TRBV13 and TRBJ2-2, with TRBD1 as a possible D gene (6 bases). The CDR3 loop spans 15 amino acids. Per the germline V gene, CDR1 is PRHDT and CDR2 is FYEKMQ (reference sequence). Trimming removed 5 bases at V and 5 bases at J, with 15 bases between. The CDR3 DNA follows: TGTGCCAGCAGCCCGGTAGGGGGAAGGACCGGGGAGCTGTTTTTT. The encoded protein is CASSPVGGRTGELFF. The whole variable domain, remainder taken from reference TRBV13 and TRBJ2-2, is AAGVIQSPRHLIKEKRETATLKCYPIPRHDTVYWYQQGPGQDPQFLISFYEKMQSDKGSIPDRFSAQQFSDYHSELNMSSLELGDSALYFCASSPVGGRTGELFFGEGSRLTVL.

CDR3 nucleotide sequence: TGTGCCAGCAGCTTAGATCGGCCTAGCGGAGATACGCAGTATTTT. It codes for CASSLDRPSGDTQYF. This chain links TRBV11-2 with TRBJ2-3; 7 nucleotides match TRBD2. Per germline, CDR1 SGHAT and CDR2 FQNNGV. The CDR3 length is 15 residues. Germline trimming cut 0 bases from V and 5 bases from J; bases unmatched to any gene: 5.

The V and J genes are TRBV11-2 and TRBJ2-2; D not resolved. Germline-derived CDR1 and CDR2 are SGHAT and FQNNGV. The CDR3 is 15 amino acids. Between the trimmed V and J ends, which lost 1 base and 3 bases, there was a span of 9 bases. The CDR3 DNA follows: TGTGCCAGCAGCTTAGCTCCGGACGACACCGGGGAGCTGTTTTTT. It yields the protein CASSLAPDDTGELFF.

V and J are TRBV5-1 and TRBJ2-1, with D unclear. Germline lookup yields CDR1 SGHRS and CDR2 YFSETQ. V lost 1 base and J 9 bases, leaving 8 bases between the germline ends. The CDR3 runs to 12 residues. In nucleotides, the CDR3 is TGCGCCAGCAGCTTGCCCTCCAGTGAGCAGTTCTTC. The encoded protein is CASSLPSSEQFF.

V gene TRBV6-6 combines with J gene TRBJ2-7; D not resolved. V was clipped by 7 bases and J by 0 bases, with 10 bases between them. This CDR3 spans 13 amino acids. CDR1 is MNHNY, CDR2 SVGAGI, per germline (reference sequence). CDR3 coding DNA: TGTGCCAGCATGCGTGGTATCTCCTACGAGCAGTACTTC. It is translated as CASMRGISYEQYF.

This clone was observed once. The V gene is TRBV30, the J gene TRBJ1-2; the D is unclear. The V and J ends lost 0 bases and 2 bases respectively, with 10 bases between them. The germline CDR1 and CDR2 sequences are GTSNPN and SVGIG (reference sequence). CDR3 length: 14 amino acids. The CDR3 coding sequence is TGTGCCTGGAGTGTACGTTTACAAAACTATGGCTACACCTTC. It is translated as CAWSVRLQNYGYTF.

The chain is built from TRBV19 and TRBJ2-1, with 13 bases matching TRBD2. The V gene's germline CDR1 is LNHDA and CDR2 SQIVND (reference sequence). The CDR3 consists of 17 residues. Germline trimming cut 4 bases from V and 5 bases from J; bases unmatched to any gene: 8. As DNA, the CDR3 is TGTGCCAGTAGTAGACGGACTAGCGGGAGTTCTGACAATGAGCAGTTCTTC. It is translated as CASSRRTSGSSDNEQFF.

The chain has TRBV27 and TRBJ1-2; 7 nucleotides match TRBD1. The CDR3 length is 13 residues. Germline V gene data show CDR1 as MNHEY and CDR2 as SMNVEV (reference sequence). The V gene end was trimmed by 6 bases and the J gene end by 7 bases; junction bases not matched to a gene: 8. CDR3 loop: CASRPQGVGGYTF. The DNA for the CDR3 is TGTGCCAGCAGACCTCAGGGGGTGGGTGGCTACACCTTC.

This rearrangement joins TRBV5-1 to TRBJ2-2; D is unclear. V lost 0 bases and J 0 bases, leaving 9 bases between the germline ends. Germline-derived CDR1 and CDR2 are SGHRS and YFSETQ. This CDR3 spans 16 amino acids. CDR3 nucleotides: TGCGCCAGCAGCTTGGGGCACACTACGAACACCGGGGAGCTGTTTTTT. Translation: CASSLGHTTNTGELFF. Based on the CDR3 plus reference TRBV5-1 and TRBJ2-2, the full variable domain is KAGVTQTPRYLIKTRGQQVTLSCSPISGHRSVSWYQQTPGQGLQFLFEYFSETQRNKGNFPGRFSGRQFSNSRSEMNVSTLELGDSALYLCASSLGHTTNTGELFFGEGSRLTVL.

This clone was counted only a few times. CDR3 in DNA: TGCGCCAGCAGCGATCGGGGGCGTTATGGCTACACCTTC. Translating it yields CASSDRGRYGYTF. The chain is built from TRBV4-3 and TRBJ1-2, with D possibly TRBD1 on 6 matching bases. The germline CDR1 and CDR2 sequences are LGHNA and YSLEER. V was shortened by 5 bases and J by 5 bases, with 12 bases between the two germline ends. The CDR3 contains 13 residues.

This chain links TRBV5-1 with TRBJ1-2; D unresolved. The germline V gene has CDR1 SGHRS and CDR2 YFSETQ. Trimming took off 4 bases at V and 3 bases at J, with 10 bases between the two ends. The CDR3 spans 13 residues. The CDR3 loop reads CASSPGGYYGYTF. The DNA for the CDR3 is TGCGCCAGCAGCCCGGGAGGATACTATGGCTACACCTTC.

The gene calls are TRBV30 and TRBJ1-2; D not certain. The V and J ends lost 1 base and 10 bases respectively, with 10 bases between them. Germline CDR1 is GTSNPN and CDR2 is SVGIG (reference sequence). The CDR3 runs to 11 residues. The CDR3 is CAWSDPTFYTF. DNA for the CDR3: TGTGCCTGGAGTGACCCAACGTTCTACACCTTC.